This T cell receptor beta chain is from a study of blood T cell repertoires in COVID-19. Study details: PBMCs, B-cell-depleted T cells, or T cells provided the cDNA or gDNA that made up the material.

The V gene's germline CDR1 is SGDLS and CDR2 YYNGEE. The CDR3 spans 15 residues. V lost 3 bases and J 4 bases, leaving 17 bases between the germline ends. Original methodology: The assay estimated nucleated cells by amplifying reference gene primers. Data came from immunoSEQ multiplex PCR; TCRdb stores just in-frame clones and leaves some out. V and J calls and clone size are copied from that table; D and trimming were computed from the DNA. Altogether just over 150,000 clones are present, roughly 88% being singletons, with the ten largest covering 9.8%. This rearrangement joins TRBV9 to TRBJ2-7, with D possibly TRBD2 on 5 matching bases. Input material: peripheral blood. The clonotype was recovered from a woman aged 45 to 65 with acute or convalescent COVID-19. The chain's CDR3 is CASSASPSGDYEQYF. DNA of the CDR3: TGTGCCAGCAGCGCTTCCCCCAGCGGAGATTACGAGCAGTACTTC.